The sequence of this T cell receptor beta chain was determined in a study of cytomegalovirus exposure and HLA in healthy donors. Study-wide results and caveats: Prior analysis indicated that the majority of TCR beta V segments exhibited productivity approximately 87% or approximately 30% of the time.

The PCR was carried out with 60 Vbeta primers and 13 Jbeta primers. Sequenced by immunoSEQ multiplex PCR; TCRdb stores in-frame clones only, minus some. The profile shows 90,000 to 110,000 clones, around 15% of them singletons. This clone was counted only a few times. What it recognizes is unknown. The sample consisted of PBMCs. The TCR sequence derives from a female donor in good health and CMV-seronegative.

Here the CDR3 DNA reads TGTGCCAGTAGTATAGGGACTAGCGGGGGTTATGAGCAGTTCTTC. Its translation: CASSIGTSGGYEQFF. The rearrangement links TRBV19 to TRBJ2-1; 13 bases agree with TRBD2. V was pared by 1 base and J by 8 bases, with 2 bases of the junction left unmatched. The germline V gene has CDR1 LNHDA and CDR2 SQIVND (reference sequence). The CDR3 has 15 residues.